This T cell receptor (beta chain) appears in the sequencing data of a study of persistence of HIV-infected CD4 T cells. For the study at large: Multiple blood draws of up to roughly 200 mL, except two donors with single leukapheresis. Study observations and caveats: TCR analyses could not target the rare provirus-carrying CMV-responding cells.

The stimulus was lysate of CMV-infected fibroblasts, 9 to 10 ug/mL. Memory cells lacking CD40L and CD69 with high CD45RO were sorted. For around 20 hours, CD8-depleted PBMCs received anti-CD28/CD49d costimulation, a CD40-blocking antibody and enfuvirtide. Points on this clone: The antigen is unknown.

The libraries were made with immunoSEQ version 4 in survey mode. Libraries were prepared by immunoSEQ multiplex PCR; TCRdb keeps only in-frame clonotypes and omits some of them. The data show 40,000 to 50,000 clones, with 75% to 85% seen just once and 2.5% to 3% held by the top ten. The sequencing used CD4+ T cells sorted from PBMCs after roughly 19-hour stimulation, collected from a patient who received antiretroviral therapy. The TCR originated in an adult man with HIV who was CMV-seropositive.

The CDR3 bases are TGTGCCAGCAGCGACCCCGACGATAGGGACGCTTTCTTT. It specifies CASSDPDDRDAFF. This chain links TRBV5-6 with TRBJ1-1, with a tentative D call TRBD1 (5 bases). CDR1 SGHDT and CDR2 YYEEEE come from the germline V gene. V was pared by 4 bases and J by 11 bases, with 18 bases between. This CDR3 region has 13 residues.